These 13 T cell receptor beta chains came from one sample sequenced in a study of cytomegalovirus exposure and HLA in healthy donors. The assay was immunoSEQ multiplex PCR, and TCRdb's table has in-frame clones only and misses some. In the table there are some 180,000 clones, about 89% of which are singletons. Sequenced sample: PBMCs. Every receptor here comes from a man aged 25 to 40 in good health and CMV-seropositive.

DNA for the CDR3: TGCGCCAGCAGCACTGGGACAGGGAATCAGCCCCAGCATTTT. Protein product: CASSTGTGNQPQHF. The J gene is TRBJ1-5, the V gene TRBV5-1, with 9 bases aligning to TRBD1. CDR1 and CDR2 from the germline V gene are SGHRS and YFSETQ. The length of the CDR3 is 14 residues. Trimming removed 4 bases from V and 4 bases from J; junction bases left unmatched: 3. Full variable domain (outside the CDR3, taken from reference TRBV5-1 and TRBJ1-5): KAGVTQTPRYLIKTRGQQVTLSCSPISGHRSVSWYQQTPGQGLQFLFEYFSETQRNKGNFPGRFSGRQFSNSRSEMNVSTLELGDSALYLCASSTGTGNQPQHFGDGTRLSIL.

The chain uses TRBV19 and TRBJ2-2; D is unresolved. The ends were cut back, 5 bases at V and 9 bases at J, with 13 bases in the middle. The germline gives CDR1 LNHDA, CDR2 SQIVND (reference sequence). This CDR3 spans 13 amino acids. The CDR3: CASSPLQRWELFF. The CDR3 DNA sequence: TGTGCCAGTAGTCCACTACAAAGGTGGGAGCTGTTTTTT.

The V and J genes are TRBV19 and TRBJ2-3, with 8 bases that match TRBD2. Unmatched junction bases numbered 8, after V lost 5 bases and J lost 4 bases. The germline gives CDR1 LNHDA, CDR2 SQIVND (reference sequence). The CDR3 has 15 residues. DNA of the CDR3: TGTGCCAGTAGTTCTACTAGCGGACCCGCAGATACGCAGTATTTT. This translates into CASSSTSGPADTQYF.

This clone was found a few times. The chain recombines TRBV19 with TRBJ1-2; possibly TRBD1 for D (5 bases). The CDR3 runs to 13 residues. V lost 6 bases and J lost 8, with 16 bases in between. CDR1 and CDR2 from the germline V gene are LNHDA and SQIVND (reference sequence). The CDR3 loop is CASSLVGAVGYTF. The CDR3 bases are TGTGCCAGTAGCCTCGTTGGGGCGGTCGGCTACACCTTC.

The V gene is TRBV27, the J gene TRBJ2-1; D is uncertain. Germline values: CDR1 MNHEY, CDR2 SMNVEV (reference sequence). With 3 bases removed from V and 0 bases from J, the gap between germline ends came to 9 bases. CDR3 length equals 15 residues. The CDR3 coding sequence is TGTGCCAGCAGTTTCGAACACAACTCCTACAATGAGCAGTTCTTC. It translates to CASSFEHNSYNEQFF.

The V and J genes are TRBV11-1 and TRBJ1-1; D perhaps matches TRBD1 (5 bases). Between the trimmed V and J ends, which lost 3 bases and 1 base, there was a span of 15 bases. CDR1 SGHAT and CDR2 FQDESV come from the germline V gene (reference sequence). The length of the CDR3 is 16 residues. The CDR3 bases are TGTGCCAGCAGCTTTCCCCCAGACGGGACGAACACTGAAGCTTTCTTT. Its protein is CASSFPPDGTNTEAFF.

V usage is TRBV29-1 and J usage is TRBJ2-1; 7 bases are shared with TRBD2. The CDR3 spans 14 residues. From germline, CDR1 is SQVTM and CDR2 ANQGSEA. V was clipped by 1 base and J by 1 base; unmatched bases: 1. CDR3 residues: CSVEGRGSYNEQFF. The CDR3 DNA follows: TGCAGCGTTGAAGGGCGGGGGTCCTACAATGAGCAGTTCTTC.

V gene TRBV5-1 combines with J gene TRBJ2-7; 9 bases fit TRBD1. The CDR3 has 17 residues. The J segment lost 1 base and the V segment lost 1 base, leaving 9 bases of the junction unmatched. Germline CDR1 and CDR2: SGHRS and YFSETQ. CDR3 residues: CASSLRGLGQGSYEQYF. Written as DNA, the CDR3 is TGCGCCAGCAGCTTGCGGGGGCTGGGACAGGGTTCCTACGAGCAGTACTTC.

The chain links TRBV4-1 to TRBJ2-7; 9 nucleotides agree with TRBD1. Germline V gene lookup returns CDR1 MGHRA and CDR2 YSYEKL. V shed 5 bases, J shed 5 bases, and the junction held 13 bases outside the gene matches. The CDR3 totals 16 residues. The CDR3 loop is CASSGLRGQGVDEQYF. The CDR3, as DNA: TGCGCCAGCAGCGGACTTCGGGGACAGGGTGTCGACGAGCAGTACTTC.

The V gene is TRBV7-8, the J gene TRBJ1-1, with D perhaps TRBD1 (6 bases). CDR3 length: 13 residues. Trimming cost V 2 bases and J 4 bases, with 8 bases left between them. CDR1 and CDR2 (germline): SGHVS, FQNEAQ. CDR3 bases: TGTGCCAGCAGCTTACGGGGGCGCACTGAAGCTTTCTTT. It yields the protein CASSLRGRTEAFF.

The chain uses TRBV5-8 and TRBJ2-5; D gene unclear. Per germline, CDR1 SGHTS and CDR2 YDEGEE. The CDR3 is 19 amino acids. Trimming shortened V by 4 bases and J by 0 bases, and 25 bases separated the two germline ends. As DNA, the CDR3 is TGTGCCAGCAGCACCCCCCCATCTTTAGACGGGCAGGACCAAGAGACCCAGTACTTC. It translates to CASSTPPSLDGQDQETQYF.

The J gene is TRBJ1-2, the V gene TRBV7-9; D is perhaps TRBD1 (5 bases). V was clipped by 2 bases and J by 4 bases, with 8 bases between them. In germline, CDR1 is SEHNR, CDR2 FQNEAQ (reference sequence). CDR3 length: 13 residues. The DNA for the CDR3 is TGTGCCAGCAGCTTATTGGGGACCTATGGCTACACCTTC. Amino acid sequence: CASSLLGTYGYTF.

V and J are TRBV7-9 and TRBJ2-7; possibly TRBD2 for D (5 bases). The CDR3 contains 16 residues. Trimming removed 5 bases at V and 0 bases at J, with 17 bases between. Germline V gene lookup returns CDR1 SEHNR and CDR2 FQNEAQ (reference sequence). The CDR3 sequence is CASSLGIGSASYEQYF. CDR3 nucleotides: TGTGCCAGCAGCCTCGGAATCGGTAGCGCCTCCTACGAGCAGTACTTC.